The 17 T cell receptor beta chains below were found in one sample sequenced in a study of human T cells and chemical hapten exposure. TCRdb reprocessed the RACE reads via MiXCR and lists one record per CDR3 protein. The sample carries 200,000 to 300,000 distinct CDR3 sequences, about 9.4% recorded once. Stated time point: pre-sensitization, week 0. Treatment noted: therapeutic diphenylcyclopropenone sensitization with weekly scalp DPC. The input for sequencing was whole blood, taken in connection with sensitization to the hapten diphenylcyclopropenone (DPC). All receptors derive from a woman between 40 and 55 years old with alopecia areata. Some clones in this sample may be carry-over from other donors' samples.

This clonotype appeared a few times. The chain combines TRBV5-1 with TRBJ2-3; TRBD2 matches 13 bases. Germline CDR1 and CDR2: SGHRS and YFSETQ. The CDR3 has 16 amino acids. The ends lost 3 bases at V and 6 bases at J; junction bases unmatched: 7. The CDR3 DNA reads TGCGCCAGCAGCTCCGGGACTAGCGGGAACCCGGATACGCAGTATTTT. Amino acids: CASSSGTSGNPDTQYF. Based on the CDR3 plus reference TRBV5-1 and TRBJ2-3, the full variable domain is KAGVTQTPRYLIKTRGQQVTLSCSPISGHRSVSWYQQTPGQGLQFLFEYFSETQRNKGNFPGRFSGRQFSNSRSEMNVSTLELGDSALYLCASSSGTSGNPDTQYFGPGTRLTVL.

The chain uses TRBV7-9 and TRBJ2-3; D may be TRBD2 (6 bases). From germline, CDR1 is SEHNR and CDR2 FQNEAQ (reference sequence). CDR3 length: 16 amino acids. V lost 2 bases to trimming and J lost 0 bases, with 12 bases between them. CDR3 coding DNA: TGTGCCAGCAGCTTATTTGGCGGGACTAGCACAGATACGCAGTATTTT. It codes for CASSLFGGTSTDTQYF.

This clonotype has a handful of counts. The CDR3, as DNA: TGTGCCAGCAGCGTAGGGGTTAGCGGGAGTGGCGAGCAGTACTTC. Its translation: CASSVGVSGSGEQYF. The chain links TRBV9 to TRBJ2-7, with 9 bases lining up with TRBD2. Losses at the gene ends were 0 bases for V and 6 bases for J; bases not matched to a gene: 7. Germline CDR1 is SGDLS and CDR2 is YYNGEE. The CDR3 is made up of 15 amino acids.

This clonotype occurred a few times. The chain couples TRBV20-1 to TRBJ2-3, with TRBD2 matching 8 bases. The CDR3 contains 13 residues. J gave up 5 bases and V 5 bases, and 6 bases lay outside the gene matches. Germline V CDR1 and CDR2: DFQATT, SNEGSKA (reference sequence). The CDR3, as DNA: TGCAGTGCTCTGAGCGGGAGCGGAGATACGCAGTATTTT. This encodes CSALSGSGDTQYF.

This rearrangement joins TRBV7-9 to TRBJ2-5; either TRBD1 or TRBD2 may supply D (5 bases each). The V gene lost 5 bases and the J gene lost 0 bases, with 10 bases spanning the gap. The CDR3 consists of 14 residues. Germline values: CDR1 SEHNR, CDR2 FQNEAQ (reference sequence). The CDR3 DNA follows: TGTGCCAGCAGCCGGGGCAGGGACCAAGAGACCCAGTACTTC. Protein product: CASSRGRDQETQYF.

This sequence joins TRBV4-1 and TRBJ2-5; 7 bases are shared with TRBD1. Germline V gene sequence: CDR1 MGHRA, CDR2 YSYEKL. V dropped 6 bases and J dropped 2; count of bases not matched to a gene: 18. The CDR3 has 18 amino acids. CDR3 bases: TGCGCCAGCAGACAGACGGCCCCCCGGGACAGAGAACAAGAGACCCAGTACTTC. Amino acids: CASRQTAPRDREQETQYF.

This clonotype was observed at least ten times. The V gene is TRBV12-3 or TRBV12-4, the J gene TRBJ2-7; D not certain. The CDR3 spans 15 residues. Between the trimmed V and J ends, which lost 1 base and 2 bases, there was a span of 12 bases. The CDR3 reads CASSLVGGNPYEQYF. The CDR3 DNA sequence: TGTGCCAGCAGTTTAGTTGGCGGAAACCCCTACGAGCAGTACTTC.

This clonotype came up a few times. This chain links TRBV6-6 with TRBJ2-5; the match to TRBD1 covers 8 bases. The CDR3 length is 15 residues. The ends lost 4 bases at V and 4 bases at J; junction bases unmatched: 8. Germline assignment: CDR1 MNHNY and CDR2 SVGAGI (reference sequence). The CDR3, as DNA: TGTGCCAGCAGTTCTCAGGGGGCTTTAACAGAGACCCAGTACTTC. Its protein product is CASSSQGALTETQYF.

The J gene is TRBJ1-2, the V gene TRBV27; the D is unclear. Germline V gives CDR1 MNHEY, CDR2 SMNVEV (reference sequence). CDR3 length equals 14 residues. V was clipped by 0 bases and J by 6 bases, with 11 bases between them. The CDR3 DNA is TGTGCCAGCAGTTTATCCGGGCCTCCCGATGGCTACACCTTC. It encodes CASSLSGPPDGYTF.

The chain links TRBV18 to TRBJ1-1, with TRBD1 identical over 7 bases. After removal of 1 base from V and 2 bases from J, the junction contained 7 bases not matched to a gene. Germline CDR1 is KGHSH and CDR2 is LQKENI. CDR3 length: 16 amino acids. CDR3 loop: CASSPRLEGANTEAFF. As DNA, the CDR3 is TGTGCCAGCTCACCACGGTTAGAGGGGGCAAACACTGAAGCTTTCTTT.

The J gene is TRBJ2-3, the V gene TRBV2; 8 bases map to TRBD2. Germline V gene lookup returns CDR1 SNHLY and CDR2 FYNNEI. The CDR3 length is 14 residues. J was trimmed by 4 bases and V by 6 bases; bases with no gene match: 6. The CDR3 DNA reads TGTGCCAGCAGCCCAGCGGGAGCGGCAGATACGCAGTATTTT. Translation gives CASSPAGAADTQYF.

This clonotype was observed a handful of times. The chain is built from TRBV7-2 and TRBJ1-3, with 7 bases identical to TRBD1. The CDR3 is 14 residues long. Germline lookup yields CDR1 SGHTA and CDR2 FQGNSA. The trim removed 3 bases at V and 5 bases at J, leaving 4 bases unmatched. DNA of the CDR3: TGTGCCAGCAGCTTCGACAGGGAACGAAACACCATATATTTT. Residues: CASSFDRERNTIYF.

There are many counts of this clonotype. This chain joins TRBV10-3 and TRBJ2-7, with D tentatively TRBD1 (6 bases). Trimming took 10 bases from V and 3 from J, leaving 13 bases between them. Germline V CDR1 and CDR2: ENHRY, SYGVKD. This CDR3 region has 12 residues. CDR3 DNA sequence: TGTGCCACGCAGGGGTCCGGCTACGAGCAGTACTTC. Translation: CATQGSGYEQYF.

In its sample, this clonotype was seen a few times. The CDR3 here is CASSGRAPYNEQFF. In nucleotides, the CDR3 is TGTGCCAGCAGCGGGAGGGCCCCCTACAATGAGCAGTTCTTC. The chain joins TRBV6-2 or TRBV6-3 to TRBJ2-1; TRBD2 aligns across 8 bases. Germline V CDR1 and CDR2: MNHEY, SVGEGT. The CDR3 has 14 amino acids. V was clipped by 6 bases and J by 2 bases; unmatched bases: 3.

Only a few counts were recorded for this clonotype. The chain is built from TRBV11-2 and TRBJ2-5; D may be TRBD2 (6 bases). Trimming removed 5 bases at V and 5 bases at J, with 15 bases between. The CDR3 contains 14 residues. Germline CDR1 is SGHAT and CDR2 is FQNNGV. CDR3 sequence: CASSPRLVLETQYF. CDR3 DNA: TGTGCCAGCAGCCCGAGACTAGTCCTCGAGACCCAGTACTTC.

The genes are TRBV28 and TRBJ2-3; 8 bases map to TRBD2. The germline V gene encodes CDR1 MDHEN and CDR2 SYDVKM. V gave up 2 bases and J gave up 0 bases; unmatched junction bases: 4. This CDR3 has 16 amino acids. The CDR3 DNA reads as TGTGCCAGCAGTTTAAGCATAGCGGGGAGCACAGATACGCAGTATTTT. Translated: CASSLSIAGSTDTQYF.

This clonotype has a count of ten or more. The chain has TRBV3-1 and TRBJ1-2; possible D gene TRBD1, 5 bases. The germline CDR1 and CDR2 sequences are LGHDT and YNNKEL (reference sequence). The CDR3 is made up of 14 amino acids. Trimming left V 4 bases short and J 4 bases short, with 13 bases between. CDR3 sequence (DNA): TGTGCCAGCAGCCCGACAGATCGCGGCTATGGCTACACCTTC. Protein product: CASSPTDRGYGYTF. The full variable domain, its missing parts supplied by reference TRBV3-1 and TRBJ1-2, is DTAVSQTPKYLVTQMGNDKSIKCEQNLGHDTMYWYKQDSKKFLKIMFSYNNKELIINETVPNRFSPKSPDKAHLNLHINSLELGDSAVYFCASSPTDRGYGYTFGSGTRLTVV.